What follows are 9 T cell receptor beta chains derived from one specimen sequenced in a study of blood T cells in healthy people across ages. A second PCR, run for roughly 7 to 11 cycles, used a sample-barcoded 5' primer plus a J-beta primer mix. One entry per CDR3 protein results from TCRdb running MiXCR on the 5' RACE reads. The sample contains about 1.1 million distinct CDR3 sequences, less than 45% of which appear only once. The sequencing sample was made of blood. The receptors shown here come from a man in his late teens or twenties in good health.

The chain carries TRBV7-6 and TRBJ1-2, with 7 bases matching TRBD1. V was clipped by 4 bases and J by 4 bases; unmatched bases: 6. This CDR3 contains 14 residues. Looked up from germline, CDR1 is SGHVS and CDR2 is FNYEAQ. CDR3 sequence reads: CASSSPDRIYGYTF. The CDR3 DNA follows: TGTGCCAGCAGCTCGCCGGACAGGATCTATGGCTACACCTTC.

The chain couples TRBV4-1 to TRBJ1-6; the match to TRBD1 covers 7 bases. Per the germline V gene, CDR1 is MGHRA and CDR2 is YSYEKL. J lost 6 bases, V lost 5 bases, and 4 bases had no gene match. The CDR3 spans 14 residues. CDR3 sequence reads: CASSTRQGNSPLHF. The CDR3 coding sequence is TGCGCCAGCAGCACCCGACAGGGTAATTCACCCCTCCACTTT.

Concerning this clonotype itself: Sequence at one end of the junction differs from germline and may be a read error. The chain couples TRBV5-6 to TRBJ2-3; D gene uncertain. Germline assignment: CDR1 SGHDT and CDR2 YYEEEE. CDR3 length: 13 amino acids. In DNA form, the CDR3 reads TGTGCCTGCAGCTTGTCCGACACCGATACGCAGTATTTT. It is translated as CACSLSDTDTQYF.

V and J are TRBV6-6 and TRBJ1-1, with a possible D match to TRBD1 (5 bases). This CDR3 comprises 14 residues. Germline CDR1 MNHNY, CDR2 SVGAGI (reference sequence). Trimming removed 8 bases at V and 6 bases at J, with 19 bases between. The CDR3: CASGDLQASPEAFF. The CDR3 DNA follows: TGTGCCAGCGGTGATCTACAGGCGTCCCCTGAAGCTTTCTTT.

This chain uses TRBV20-1 with TRBJ2-3; D is tentatively TRBD1 or TRBD2 (6 bases each). V shed 6 bases and J shed 2 bases, with 12 bases lying between them. This CDR3 comprises 13 residues. Per germline, CDR1 DFQATT and CDR2 SNEGSKA (reference sequence). The CDR3 DNA sequence: TGCAGTGCAGGGGGGCTCCTCACAGATACGCAGTATTTT. It specifies CSAGGLLTDTQYF.

This clonotype is a singleton in its sample. V and J are TRBV2 and TRBJ1-1, with a tentative D call TRBD1 (6 bases). CDR1 and CDR2 (germline): SNHLY, FYNNEI. The CDR3 contains 14 residues. Trimming left V 1 base short and J 1 base short, with 7 bases between. CDR3 nucleotides: TGTGCCAGCAGTGAAGGACAGGAGAACACTGAAGCTTTCTTT. Amino acids: CASSEGQENTEAFF.

The chain is built from TRBV4-3 and TRBJ2-3; the D is unclear. Germline CDR1 and CDR2: LGHNA and YSLEER. The V and J ends lost 3 bases and 1 base respectively, with 20 bases between them. CDR3 length: 18 amino acids. DNA of the CDR3: TGCGCCAGCAGCCACCGGCGTTTCCGGCGGCAGGGCACAGATACGCAGTATTTT. It yields the protein CASSHRRFRRQGTDTQYF.

This clonotype appeared once. This could be a read error, since a much larger clone is one nucleotide away. This rearrangement joins TRBV12-3 or TRBV12-4 to TRBJ2-1; 9 nucleotides match TRBD1. The CDR3 has 17 amino acids. CDR3 coding DNA: TGTGCCAGCAGACTGGACAGGGGTCGACCTATTTACAATGAGCGGTTCTTC. Its translation is CASRLDRGRPIYNERFF.

A note on this clonotype: Since a much larger clone is just one base distant, this may be a read error. The chain is built from TRBV4-2 and TRBJ1-2; TRBD1 matches 9 bases. Germline CDR1 and CDR2: LGHNA and YNFKEQ. The CDR3 spans 15 residues. The CDR3 spells CAISQTRDRVYGYTF. The CDR3 DNA follows: TGTGCCATCAGCCAAACCCGGGACAGGGTCTATGGCTACACCTTC.